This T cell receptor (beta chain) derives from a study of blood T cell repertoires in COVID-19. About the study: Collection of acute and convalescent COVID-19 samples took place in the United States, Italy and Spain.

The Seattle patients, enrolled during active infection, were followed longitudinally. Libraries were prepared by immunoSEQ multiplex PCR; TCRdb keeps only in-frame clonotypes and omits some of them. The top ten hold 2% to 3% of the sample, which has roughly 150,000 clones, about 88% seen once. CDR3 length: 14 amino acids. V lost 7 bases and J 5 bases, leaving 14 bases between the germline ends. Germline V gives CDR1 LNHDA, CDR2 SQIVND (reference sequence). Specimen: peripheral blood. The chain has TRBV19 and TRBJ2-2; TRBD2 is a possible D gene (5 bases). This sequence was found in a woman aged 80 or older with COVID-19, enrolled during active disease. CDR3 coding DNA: TGTGCCAGTATGTCGGGGTTACGGACCGGGGAGCTGTTTTTT. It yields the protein CASMSGLRTGELFF.